This TCR beta chain was found in a study of shared clonotypes between healthy human individuals. Study observations and caveats: It was anticipated that sequencing depth would influence how many clonotypes donors shared. Tissue TCR repertoires likely differ from these blood-only repertoires.

Unsorted PBMC DNA underwent sequencing on ten immunoSEQ deep assay plates. Here immunoSEQ multiplex PCR was the method, and the copy in TCRdb shows in-frame clones only, minus some. This table holds about 470,000 clones, 70% to 80% found once. Worth noting for this clone: What it binds is not known.

Germline V gene sequence: CDR1 LNHDA, CDR2 SQIVND (reference sequence). The CDR3 loop spans 15 amino acids. The V and J ends lost 5 bases and 16 bases, in that order; junction bases with no gene match: 20. This clonotype was sampled from a woman aged 40 to 55 in good health. Some clones in this sample may be carry-over from other donors' samples. This sequence joins TRBV19 and TRBJ1-5; 7 bases fit TRBD1. Source material: PBMCs. The CDR3 loop reads CASSSSGTEGSSSHF. CDR3 coding DNA: TGTGCCAGTAGTTCGTCCGGGACAGAGGGGAGTTCTAGTCATTTT.